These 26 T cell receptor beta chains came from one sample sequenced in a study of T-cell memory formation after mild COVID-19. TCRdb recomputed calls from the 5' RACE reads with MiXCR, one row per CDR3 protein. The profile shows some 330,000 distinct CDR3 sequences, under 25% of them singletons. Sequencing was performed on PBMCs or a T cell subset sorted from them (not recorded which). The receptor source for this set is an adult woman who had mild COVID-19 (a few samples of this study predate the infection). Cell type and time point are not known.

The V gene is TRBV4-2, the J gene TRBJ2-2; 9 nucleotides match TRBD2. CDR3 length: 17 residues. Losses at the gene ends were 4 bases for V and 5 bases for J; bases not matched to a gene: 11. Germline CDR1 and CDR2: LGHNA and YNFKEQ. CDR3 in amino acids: CASSRSFSGSQTGELFF. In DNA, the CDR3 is TGTGCCAGCAGCCGATCGTTTAGCGGGAGTCAGACCGGGGAGCTGTTTTTT.

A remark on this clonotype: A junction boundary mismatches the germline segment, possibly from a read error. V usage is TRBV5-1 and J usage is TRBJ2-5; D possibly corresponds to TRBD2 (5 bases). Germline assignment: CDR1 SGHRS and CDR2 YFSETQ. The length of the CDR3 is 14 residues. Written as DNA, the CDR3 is TGCGCCAGCAGCTTGGGGAGGCAGAGAGAGGCCCAGTACTTC. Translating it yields CASSLGRQREAQYF.

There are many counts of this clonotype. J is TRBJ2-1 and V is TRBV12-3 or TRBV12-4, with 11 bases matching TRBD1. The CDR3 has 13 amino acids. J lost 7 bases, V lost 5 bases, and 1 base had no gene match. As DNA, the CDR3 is TGTGCCAGCAGTGGGACAGGGGGGAATGAGCAGTTCTTC. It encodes CASSGTGGNEQFF.

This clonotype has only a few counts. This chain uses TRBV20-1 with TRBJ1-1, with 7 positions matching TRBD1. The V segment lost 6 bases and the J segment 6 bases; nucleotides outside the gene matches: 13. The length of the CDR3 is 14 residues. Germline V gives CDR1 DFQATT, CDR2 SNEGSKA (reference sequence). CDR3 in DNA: TGCAGTGCAGAGACAGGGCGGAAACGCGCTGAAGCTTTCTTT. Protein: CSAETGRKRAEAFF.

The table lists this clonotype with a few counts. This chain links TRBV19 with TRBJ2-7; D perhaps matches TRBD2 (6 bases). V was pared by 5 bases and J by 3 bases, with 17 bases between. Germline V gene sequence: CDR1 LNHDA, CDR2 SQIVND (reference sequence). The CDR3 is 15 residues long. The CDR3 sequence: CASSPLWGVNYEQYF. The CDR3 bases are TGTGCCAGTAGTCCCCTATGGGGGGTCAACTACGAGCAGTACTTC.

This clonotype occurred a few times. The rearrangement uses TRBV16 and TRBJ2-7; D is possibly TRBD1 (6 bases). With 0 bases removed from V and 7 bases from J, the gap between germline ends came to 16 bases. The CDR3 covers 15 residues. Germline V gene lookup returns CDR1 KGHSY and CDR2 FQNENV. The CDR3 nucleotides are TGTGCCAGCAGCCAATCCAGGGGCAGGGTGCGGGAGCAGTACTTC. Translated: CASSQSRGRVREQYF.

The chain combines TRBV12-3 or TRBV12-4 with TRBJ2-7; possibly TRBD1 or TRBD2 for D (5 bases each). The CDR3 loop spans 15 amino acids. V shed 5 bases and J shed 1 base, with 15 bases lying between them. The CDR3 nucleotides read TGTGCCAGCAGTCTAGTGGGGGACGGTTCCTACGAGCAGTACTTC. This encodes CASSLVGDGSYEQYF.

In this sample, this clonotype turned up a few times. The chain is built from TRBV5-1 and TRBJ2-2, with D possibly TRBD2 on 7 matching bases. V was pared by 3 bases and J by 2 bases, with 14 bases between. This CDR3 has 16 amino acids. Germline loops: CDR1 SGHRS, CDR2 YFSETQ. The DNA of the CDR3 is TGCGCCAGCAGCTCCGACGGGGGGCTAAACACCGGGGAGCTGTTTTTT. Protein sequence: CASSSDGGLNTGELFF.

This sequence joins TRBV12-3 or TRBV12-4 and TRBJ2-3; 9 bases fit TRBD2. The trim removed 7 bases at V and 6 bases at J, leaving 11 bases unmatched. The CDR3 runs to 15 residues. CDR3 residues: CASTYRRGGRDTQYF. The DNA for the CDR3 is TGTGCCAGCACTTATCGGCGGGGGGGTCGGGATACGCAGTATTTT.

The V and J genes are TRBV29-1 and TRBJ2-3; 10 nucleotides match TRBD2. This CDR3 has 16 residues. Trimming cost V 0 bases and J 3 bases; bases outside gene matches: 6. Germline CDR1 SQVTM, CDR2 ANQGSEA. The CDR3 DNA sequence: TGCAGCGTTGAAGATCTTGCTAGCGGGGGAACAGATACGCAGTATTTT. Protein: CSVEDLASGGTDTQYF.

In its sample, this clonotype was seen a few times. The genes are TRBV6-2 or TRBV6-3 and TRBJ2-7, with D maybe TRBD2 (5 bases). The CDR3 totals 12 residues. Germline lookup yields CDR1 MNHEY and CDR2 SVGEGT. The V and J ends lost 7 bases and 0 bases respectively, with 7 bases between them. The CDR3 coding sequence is TGTGCCAGCAATGACTACTCCTACGAGCAGTACTTC. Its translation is CASNDYSYEQYF.

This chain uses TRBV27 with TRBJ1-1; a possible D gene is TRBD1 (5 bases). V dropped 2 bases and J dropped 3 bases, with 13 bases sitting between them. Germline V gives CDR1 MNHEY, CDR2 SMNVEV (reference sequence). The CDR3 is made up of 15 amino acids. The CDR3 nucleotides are TGTGCCAGCAGTTTAAGAGGGGCAGGGCACACTGAAGCTTTCTTT. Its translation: CASSLRGAGHTEAFF.

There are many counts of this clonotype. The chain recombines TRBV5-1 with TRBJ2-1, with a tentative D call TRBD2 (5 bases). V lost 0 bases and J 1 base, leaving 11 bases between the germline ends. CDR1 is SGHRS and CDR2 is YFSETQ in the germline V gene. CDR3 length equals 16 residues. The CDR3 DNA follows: TGCGCCAGCAGCTTGGCCGGGATTTGGTCCTACAATGAGCAGTTCTTC. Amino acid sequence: CASSLAGIWSYNEQFF.

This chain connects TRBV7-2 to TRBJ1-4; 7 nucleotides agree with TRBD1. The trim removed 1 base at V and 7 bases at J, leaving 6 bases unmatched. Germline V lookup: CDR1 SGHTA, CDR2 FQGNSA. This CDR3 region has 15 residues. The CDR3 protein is CASSLVQGGREKLFF. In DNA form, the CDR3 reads TGTGCCAGCAGCTTAGTCCAGGGGGGTCGTGAAAAACTGTTTTTT.

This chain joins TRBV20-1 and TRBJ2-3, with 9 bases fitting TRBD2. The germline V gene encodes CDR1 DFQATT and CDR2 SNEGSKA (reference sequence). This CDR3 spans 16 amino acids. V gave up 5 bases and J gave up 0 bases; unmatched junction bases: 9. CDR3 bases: TGCAGTGCTCTTACGCGGCGGGAGGGTAGCACAGATACGCAGTATTTT. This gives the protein CSALTRREGSTDTQYF.

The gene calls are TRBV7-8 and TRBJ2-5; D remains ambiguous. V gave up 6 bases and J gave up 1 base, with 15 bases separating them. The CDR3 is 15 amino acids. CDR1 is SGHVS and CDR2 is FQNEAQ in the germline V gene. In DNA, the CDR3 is TGTGCCAGCAGATCGGACCCGGTTGTCCAAGAGACCCAGTACTTC. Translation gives CASRSDPVVQETQYF.

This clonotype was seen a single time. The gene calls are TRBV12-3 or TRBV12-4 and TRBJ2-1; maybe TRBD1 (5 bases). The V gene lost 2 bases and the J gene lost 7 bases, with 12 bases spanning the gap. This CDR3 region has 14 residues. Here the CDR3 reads CASSLPQGRNEQFF. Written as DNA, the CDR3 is TGTGCCAGCAGTTTACCCCAGGGTCGAAATGAGCAGTTCTTC.

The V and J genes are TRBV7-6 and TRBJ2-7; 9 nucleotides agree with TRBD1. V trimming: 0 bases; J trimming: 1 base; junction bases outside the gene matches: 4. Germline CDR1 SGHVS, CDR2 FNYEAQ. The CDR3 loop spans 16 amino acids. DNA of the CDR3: TGTGCCAGCAGCTTAGCGTCGACAGGGGGGTCCTACGAGCAGTACTTC. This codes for CASSLASTGGSYEQYF.

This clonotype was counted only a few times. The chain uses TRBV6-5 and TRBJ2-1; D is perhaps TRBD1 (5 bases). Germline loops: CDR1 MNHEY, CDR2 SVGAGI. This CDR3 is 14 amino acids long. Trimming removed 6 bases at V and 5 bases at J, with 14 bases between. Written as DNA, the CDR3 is TGTGCCAGCAGCAGGGTCATTGGTAACAATGAGCAGTTCTTC. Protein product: CASSRVIGNNEQFF.

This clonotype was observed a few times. CDR3 coding DNA: TGTGCCAGCAGCAGGCGGGACAGGCCACCCCTCCACTTT. It translates to CASSRRDRPPLHF. The chain links TRBV7-8 to TRBJ1-6, with TRBD1 identical over 8 bases. The V gene's germline CDR1 is SGHVS and CDR2 FQNEAQ. V lost 5 bases, J lost 11 bases, and 5 bases stayed unmatched. CDR3 length: 13 amino acids. Full variable domain (outside the CDR3, taken from reference TRBV7-8 and TRBJ1-6): GAGVSQSPRYKVAKRGQDVALRCDPISGHVSLFWYQQALGQGPEFLTYFQNEAQLDKSGLPSDRFFAERPEGSVSTLKIQRTQQEDSAVYLCASSRRDRPPLHFGNGTRLTVT.

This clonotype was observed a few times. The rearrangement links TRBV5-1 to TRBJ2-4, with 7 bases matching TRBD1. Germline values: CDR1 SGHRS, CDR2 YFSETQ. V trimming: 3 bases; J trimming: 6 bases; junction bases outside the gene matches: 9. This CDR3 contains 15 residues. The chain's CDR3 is CASSSTDPGGNIQYF. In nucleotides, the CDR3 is TGCGCCAGCAGCTCAACCGACCCAGGGGGAAACATTCAGTACTTC.

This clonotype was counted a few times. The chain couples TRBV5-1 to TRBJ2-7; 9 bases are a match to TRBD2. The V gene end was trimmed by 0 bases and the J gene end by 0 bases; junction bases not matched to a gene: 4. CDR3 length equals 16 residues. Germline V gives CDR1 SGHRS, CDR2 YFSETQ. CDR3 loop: CASSLGLAVFSYEQYF. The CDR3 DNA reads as TGCGCCAGCAGCTTGGGACTAGCGGTTTTCTCCTACGAGCAGTACTTC.

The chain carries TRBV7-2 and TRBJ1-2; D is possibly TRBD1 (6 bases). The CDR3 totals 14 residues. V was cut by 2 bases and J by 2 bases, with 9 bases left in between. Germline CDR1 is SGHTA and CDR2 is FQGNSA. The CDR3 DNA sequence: TGTGCCAGCAGCTTAATGGGGGCCAACTATGGCTACACCTTC. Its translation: CASSLMGANYGYTF.

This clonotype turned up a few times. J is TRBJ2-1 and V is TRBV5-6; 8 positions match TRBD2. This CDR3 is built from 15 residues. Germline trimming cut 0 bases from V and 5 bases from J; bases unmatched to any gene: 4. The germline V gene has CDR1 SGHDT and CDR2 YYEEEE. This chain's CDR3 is CASSLVTSDNNEQFF. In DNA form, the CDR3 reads TGTGCCAGCAGCTTGGTGACTAGCGACAACAATGAGCAGTTCTTC.

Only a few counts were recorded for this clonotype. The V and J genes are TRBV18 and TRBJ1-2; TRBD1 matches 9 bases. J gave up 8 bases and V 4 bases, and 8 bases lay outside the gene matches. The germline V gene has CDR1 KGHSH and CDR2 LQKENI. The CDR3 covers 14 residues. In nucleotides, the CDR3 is TGTGCCAGCTCACTAAAACAGGGGGCGAAAGGCTACACCTTC. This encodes CASSLKQGAKGYTF. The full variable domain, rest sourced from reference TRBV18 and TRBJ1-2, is NAGVMQNPRHLVRRRGQEARLRCSPMKGHSHVYWYRQLPEEGLKFMVYLQKENIIDESGMPKERFSAEFPKEGPSILRIQQVVRGDSAAYFCASSLKQGAKGYTFGSGTRLTVV.

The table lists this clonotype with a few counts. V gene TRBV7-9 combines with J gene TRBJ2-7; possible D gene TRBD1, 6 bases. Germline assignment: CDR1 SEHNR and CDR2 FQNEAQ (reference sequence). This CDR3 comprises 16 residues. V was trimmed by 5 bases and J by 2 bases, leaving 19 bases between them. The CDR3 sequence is CASSTMFGDMPYEQYF. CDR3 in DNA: TGTGCCAGCAGCACAATGTTCGGGGACATGCCCTACGAGCAGTACTTC.